This T cell receptor (beta chain) was sequenced for a study of shared clonotypes between healthy human individuals. TCRdb's copy holds only in-frame clones and misses some; the assay was immunoSEQ multiplex PCR. The sample consists of a few million clones, around nine tenths of them appearing once. To note about this clone: One end of the junction varies from germline; a read error may be responsible.

The sequence came from a young man in good health. Sequencing used naive CD4+ T cells sorted from blood. Subset reported: CD45RA+ positively selected.

CDR3 residues: CASSLVGGDTQYF. CDR3 DNA: TGTGCTAGCAGCTTAGTCGGAGGGGATACGCAGTATTTT. V gene TRBV7-7 combines with J gene TRBJ2-3, with D perhaps matching TRBD2 (6 bases). Per germline, CDR1 SSHAT and CDR2 FNYEAQ (reference sequence). The CDR3 is made up of 13 amino acids.